A few counts support the clone carrying this T cell receptor beta chain. Its antigen is still unknown. It was with 60 Vbeta and 13 Jbeta primers that the PCR ran. This table comes from immunoSEQ multiplex PCR, and its TCRdb copy is limited to in-frame clones, with some not included. In the table there are around 91,000 clones, roughly 78% of which are singletons. The source of the sample is a study of cytomegalovirus exposure and HLA in healthy donors. Study conclusions and caveats: In a later analysis, fewer than 20,000 TCR beta sequences were associated with HLA alleles at 0.05 false discovery rate. The study reported that TCR beta sequences accurately predicted HLA-A and HLA-B alleles in most subjects. V segments that were indistinguishable, TRBV6-2 and TRBV6-3 among them, were omitted from analysis.

V was pared by 3 bases and J by 6 bases, with 11 bases between. The CDR3 sequence is 13 residues long. The germline CDR1 and CDR2 sequences are MNHNS and SASEGT. This chain uses TRBV6-1 with TRBJ1-1, with D maybe TRBD1 (5 bases). Input material: PBMCs. This sequence was found in a male donor in good health and CMV-seropositive. The CDR3 sequence: CASSEEWGAEAFF. The CDR3 nucleotides read TGTGCCAGCAGTGAGGAATGGGGGGCTGAAGCTTTCTTT.